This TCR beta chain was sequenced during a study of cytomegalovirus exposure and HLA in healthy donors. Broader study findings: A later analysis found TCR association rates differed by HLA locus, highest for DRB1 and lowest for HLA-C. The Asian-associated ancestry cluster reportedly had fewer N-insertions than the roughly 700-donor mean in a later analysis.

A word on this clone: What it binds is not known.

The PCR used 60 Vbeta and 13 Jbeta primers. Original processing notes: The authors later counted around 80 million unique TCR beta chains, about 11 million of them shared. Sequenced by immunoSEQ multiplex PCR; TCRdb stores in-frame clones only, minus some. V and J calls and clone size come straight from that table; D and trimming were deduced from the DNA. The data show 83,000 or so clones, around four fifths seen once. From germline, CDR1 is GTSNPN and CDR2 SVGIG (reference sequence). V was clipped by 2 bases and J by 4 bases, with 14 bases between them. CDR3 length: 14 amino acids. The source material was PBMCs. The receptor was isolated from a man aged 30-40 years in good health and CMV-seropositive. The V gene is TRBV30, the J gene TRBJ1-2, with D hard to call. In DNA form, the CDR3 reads TGTGCCTGGAGTATTCAGGTGTCCTCCTATGGCTACACCTTC. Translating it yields CAWSIQVSSYGYTF.